This is a list of T cell receptor beta chains from one sample in a study of shared clonotypes between healthy human individuals. Data came from immunoSEQ multiplex PCR; TCRdb stores just in-frame clones and leaves some out. The sample records 650,000 to 750,000 clones, approximately 75% being singletons. The sequencing input was memory CD4+ T cells sorted from blood. The receptors originated from a woman aged 25 to 39 in good health. The CDR3 runs from the conserved cysteine through the conserved F or W. D genes are given only for firm matches. Clone size is shown for a subset of rows, as once, few, many or a class of expanded clone.

TRBV6-5	-	-	TRBJ2-7	TGTGCCAGCGGATCATACGAGCAGTACTTC	CASGSYEQYF
TRBV18	-	-	TRBJ2-7	TGTGCCAGCTCACTTCGGCAGAACTACGAGCAGTACTTC	CASSLRQNYEQYF
TRBV7-2	-	-	TRBJ1-5	TGTGCCAGCAGCTACCCCCCGAGCAATCAGCCCCAGCATTTT	CASSYPPSNQPQHF
TRBV5-1	-	-	TRBJ2-1	TGCGCCAGCAGCTTGATGGCCGAGTCCTACAATGAGCAGTTCTTC	CASSLMAESYNEQFF
TRBV7-2	-	-	TRBJ1-2	TGTGCCAGCAGCTTACTGTCATCCTTCTATGGCTACACCTTC	CASSLLSSFYGYTF
TRBV6-5	-	-	TRBJ1-5	TGTGCCAGCAGAAAATCTAGACTGGATCAGCCCCAGCATTTT	CASRKSRLDQPQHF
TRBV19	-	-	TRBJ1-1	TGTGCCAGTAGTATCGAACACCGGGACACGGTTATGAACACTGAAGCTTTCTTT	CASSIEHRDTVMNTEAFF
TRBV5-1	few	-	TRBJ2-3	TGCGCCAGCAGCTTGGATCCCCGCCCAGATACGCAGTATTTT	CASSLDPRPDTQYF
TRBV28	few	-	TRBJ2-5	TGTGCCAGCAGTTTTCAGCGGGGACAAGGGGAGACCCAGTACTTC	CASSFQRGQGETQYF
TRBV11-3	-	-	TRBJ2-2	TGTGCCAGCAGCCCGGGCGGAACGAACACCGGGGAGCTGTTTTTT	CASSPGGTNTGELFF
TRBV5-1	-	-	TRBJ1-1	TGCGCCAGCAGCTTGGGGGATCTACCGAACACTGAAGCTTTCTTT	CASSLGDLPNTEAFF
TRBV5-1	-	-	TRBJ2-7	TGCGCCAGCAGCCCTTCCCTATTGGGCGCGTCCTACGAGCAGTACTTC	CASSPSLLGASYEQYF
TRBV5-4	-	TRBD2	TRBJ2-7	TGTGCCAGCAGTAAAAGAATCCCTAGCGGGAGTAGCGAGCAGTACTTC	CASSKRIPSGSSEQYF
TRBV6-6	-	TRBD1	TRBJ2-6	TGTGCCAGCAGTTACTCTCAGGGGGCTGGGGCCAACGTCCTGACTTTC	CASSYSQGAGANVLTF
TRBV7-9	-	TRBD1	TRBJ2-1	TGTGCCAGCAGCTTAGGGACAGGGCTAATATACAATGAGCAGTTCTTC	CASSLGTGLIYNEQFF